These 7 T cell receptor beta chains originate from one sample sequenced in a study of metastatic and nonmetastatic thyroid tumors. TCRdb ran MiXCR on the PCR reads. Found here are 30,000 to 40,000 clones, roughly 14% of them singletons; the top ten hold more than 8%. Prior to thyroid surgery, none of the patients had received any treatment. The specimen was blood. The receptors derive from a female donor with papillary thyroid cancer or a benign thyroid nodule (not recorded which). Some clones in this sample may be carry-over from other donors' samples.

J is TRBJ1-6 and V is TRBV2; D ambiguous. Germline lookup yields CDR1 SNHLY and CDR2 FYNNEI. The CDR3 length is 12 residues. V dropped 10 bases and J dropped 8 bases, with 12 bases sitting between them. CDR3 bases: TGTGCCACCCAGAGAATGGATTCACCCCTCCACTTT. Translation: CATQRMDSPLHF.

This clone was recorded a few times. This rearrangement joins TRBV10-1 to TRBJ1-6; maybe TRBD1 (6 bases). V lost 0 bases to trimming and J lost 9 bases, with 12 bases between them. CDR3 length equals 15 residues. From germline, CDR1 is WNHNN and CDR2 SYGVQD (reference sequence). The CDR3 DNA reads TGCGCCAGCAGTGAGTCGGTGGACAGACGTTCACCCCTCCACTTT. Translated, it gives CASSESVDRRSPLHF.

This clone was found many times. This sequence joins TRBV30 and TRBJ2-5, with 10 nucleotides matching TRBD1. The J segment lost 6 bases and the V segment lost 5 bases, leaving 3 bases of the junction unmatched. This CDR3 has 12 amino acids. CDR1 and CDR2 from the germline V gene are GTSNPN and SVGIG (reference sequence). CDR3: CAWDRGLKTQYF. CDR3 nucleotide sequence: TGTGCCTGGGACAGGGGGCTAAAGACCCAGTACTTC.

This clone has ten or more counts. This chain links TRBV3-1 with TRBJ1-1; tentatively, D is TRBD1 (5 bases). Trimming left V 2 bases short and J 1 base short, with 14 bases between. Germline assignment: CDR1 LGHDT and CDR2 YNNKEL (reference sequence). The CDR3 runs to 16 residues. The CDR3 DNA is TGTGCCAGCAGCCAACCAGGACCGGGGGGGAACACTGAAGCTTTCTTT. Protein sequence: CASSQPGPGGNTEAFF.

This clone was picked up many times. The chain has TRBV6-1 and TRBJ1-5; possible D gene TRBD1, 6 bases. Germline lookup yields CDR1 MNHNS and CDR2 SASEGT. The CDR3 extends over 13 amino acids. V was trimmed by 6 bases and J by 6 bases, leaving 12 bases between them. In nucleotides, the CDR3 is TGTGCCAGCAGAAACCGCAGGGGTCAGCCCCAGCATTTT. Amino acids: CASRNRRGQPQHF.

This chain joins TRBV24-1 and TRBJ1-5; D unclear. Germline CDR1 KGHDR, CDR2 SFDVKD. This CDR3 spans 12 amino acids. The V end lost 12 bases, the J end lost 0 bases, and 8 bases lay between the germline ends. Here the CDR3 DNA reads TGTGCCCCCATCGATAGCAATCAGCCCCAGCATTTT. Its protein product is CAPIDSNQPQHF.

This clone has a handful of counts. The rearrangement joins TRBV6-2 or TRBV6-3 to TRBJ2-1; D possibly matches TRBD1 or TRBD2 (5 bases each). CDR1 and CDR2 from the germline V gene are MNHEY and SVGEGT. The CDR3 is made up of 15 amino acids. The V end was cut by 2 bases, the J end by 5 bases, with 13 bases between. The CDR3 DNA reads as TGTGCCAGCAGTTACGGGGGTAATGTTGACAATGAGCAGTTCTTC. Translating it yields CASSYGGNVDNEQFF.